The next 18 T cell receptor beta chains were all read from a single sample in a study of cytomegalovirus exposure and HLA in healthy donors. In the PCR, 60 Vbeta and 13 Jbeta primers were used. Here immunoSEQ multiplex PCR was the method, and the copy in TCRdb shows in-frame clones only, minus some. The repertoire includes 90,000 to 120,000 clones, 82% of them detected once, and roughly 2.6% sits in the top ten. The sequenced material came from PBMCs. Source of these receptors: a young man in good health and CMV-seropositive.

This chain links TRBV18 with TRBJ1-3; D might be TRBD1 (6 bases). The V end was cut by 3 bases, the J end by 0 bases, with 15 bases between. Germline CDR1 reads KGHSH; CDR2 reads LQKENI. The CDR3 is 17 residues long. The CDR3 DNA sequence: TGTGCCAGCTCACCGACGCTGGGACAAAGCTCTGGAAACACCATATATTTT. This encodes CASSPTLGQSSGNTIYF.

This clone was seen a single time. The V and J genes are TRBV10-1 and TRBJ2-7; TRBD2 aligns across 7 bases. V gave up 3 bases and J gave up 4 bases; unmatched junction bases: 6. Germline lookup yields CDR1 WNHNN and CDR2 SYGVQD (reference sequence). CDR3 size: 14 residues. CDR3 bases: TGCGCCAGCAGTGAAGGGACGGGACTATACGAGCAGTACTTC. The encoded protein is CASSEGTGLYEQYF.

This chain connects TRBV29-1 to TRBJ2-5, with 7 bases matching TRBD1. The CDR3 length is 12 residues. Unmatched junction bases numbered 3, after V lost 6 bases and J lost 2 bases. Germline V gene data show CDR1 as SQVTM and CDR2 as ANQGSEA. This chain's CDR3 is CSVQGVQETQYF. For the CDR3, the DNA is TGCAGCGTCCAGGGGGTTCAAGAGACCCAGTACTTC.

This clone has more than one count but fewer than ten. The chain carries TRBV19 and TRBJ2-7; tentatively, D is TRBD1 (6 bases). The CDR3 sequence is 13 residues long. V was shortened by 4 bases and J by 3 bases, with 10 bases between the two germline ends. Germline values: CDR1 LNHDA, CDR2 SQIVND (reference sequence). CDR3 protein: CASSRAGDYEQYF. For the CDR3, the DNA is TGTGCCAGTAGTAGGGCAGGGGACTACGAGCAGTACTTC.

The chain links TRBV6-5 to TRBJ2-5; TRBD2 agrees at 12 bases. CDR3 length: 15 amino acids. The germline V gene has CDR1 MNHEY and CDR2 SVGAGI. Trimming took 4 bases from V and 4 from J; bases not matched to a gene: 4. CDR3 sequence: CASSLTSGGVETQYF. The CDR3 nucleotides read TGTGCCAGCAGTTTGACTAGCGGGGGAGTAGAGACCCAGTACTTC.

Worth noting for this clone: The junction does not match germline at one end; this may be a read error. The gene calls are TRBV19 and TRBJ2-6; 10 bases are a match to TRBD1. This CDR3 comprises 18 residues. Germline V gene data show CDR1 as LNHDA and CDR2 as SQIVND (reference sequence). CDR3 nucleotides: TGTGCCAGTAGACCTGGGAGGGACAGGGGCTCTGGGGCCAACGGCCTGACTTTC. Protein product: CASRPGRDRGSGANGLTF.

The chain couples TRBV18 to TRBJ2-1; 7 bases are a match to TRBD2. After removal of 4 bases from V and 9 bases from J, the junction contained 15 bases not matched to a gene. This CDR3 region has 16 residues. Per germline, CDR1 KGHSH and CDR2 LQKENI. CDR3 loop: CASSLNPGTGGGEQFF. Here the CDR3 DNA reads TGTGCCAGCTCACTGAATCCCGGGACTGGCGGGGGTGAGCAGTTCTTC. Complete variable domain (other parts from reference TRBV18 and TRBJ2-1): NAGVMQNPRHLVRRRGQEARLRCSPMKGHSHVYWYRQLPEEGLKFMVYLQKENIIDESGMPKERFSAEFPKEGPSILRIQQVVRGDSAAYFCASSLNPGTGGGEQFFGPGTRLTVL.

V usage is TRBV11-2 and J usage is TRBJ1-6; 9 bases line up with TRBD1. Trimming at V came to 6 bases and at J to 7 bases, leaving 7 bases not matched to a gene. Germline V gene lookup returns CDR1 SGHAT and CDR2 FQNNGV. The CDR3 runs to 15 residues. The CDR3 spells CASSWTGEWNSPLHF. Here the CDR3 DNA reads TGTGCCAGCAGTTGGACAGGGGAATGGAATTCACCCCTCCACTTT. Filled out from reference TRBV11-2 and TRBJ1-6, the complete variable domain reads EAGVAQSPRYKIIEKRQSVAFWCNPISGHATLYWYQQILGQGPKLLIQFQNNGVVDDSQLPKDRFSAERLKGVDSTLKIQPAKLEDSAVYLCASSWTGEWNSPLHFGNGTRLTVT.

This sequence joins TRBV25-1 and TRBJ1-2; a weak D match, TRBD1 (5 bases). This CDR3 contains 15 residues. V lost 1 base and J 8 bases, leaving 17 bases between the germline ends. Germline V gene sequence: CDR1 MGHDK, CDR2 SYGVNS. The CDR3 region is CASSEWGGGPAGYTF. The CDR3 DNA follows: TGTGCCAGCAGTGAATGGGGCGGAGGGCCCGCGGGCTACACCTTC.

The chain joins TRBV7-3 to TRBJ2-4; TRBD1 agrees at 8 bases. Trimming at V came to 8 bases and at J to 0 bases, leaving 15 bases not matched to a gene. Germline loops: CDR1 SGHTA, CDR2 FQGTGA. This CDR3 spans 18 amino acids. CDR3 sequence: CASSPGQALGVAKNIQYF. CDR3 bases: TGTGCCAGCTCCCCGGGACAGGCTCTCGGCGTAGCCAAAAACATTCAGTACTTC.

The rearrangement joins TRBV18 to TRBJ2-3; TRBD2 might be the D (6 bases). This CDR3 spans 15 amino acids. Trimming removed 3 bases at V and 5 bases at J, with 15 bases between. The germline V gene has CDR1 KGHSH and CDR2 LQKENI. The CDR3 is CASSPRERSGDTQYF. As DNA, the CDR3 is TGTGCCAGCTCACCCCGGGAGCGCTCGGGAGATACGCAGTATTTT.

The V and J genes are TRBV7-6 and TRBJ1-2; 7 bases are shared with TRBD1. This CDR3 has 16 amino acids. Trimming took 5 bases from V and 4 from J; bases not matched to a gene: 13. Germline V gene lookup returns CDR1 SGHVS and CDR2 FNYEAQ. The CDR3 DNA reads as TGTGCCAGCAGCCCGACAGGGACATCCCGTGGCTATGGCTACACCTTC. Amino acid sequence: CASSPTGTSRGYGYTF.

The CDR3 here is CASSDYSGGNTEAFF. Written as DNA, the CDR3 is TGTGCCAGCAGTGATTACTCAGGAGGGAACACTGAAGCTTTCTTT. The V gene is TRBV6-1, the J gene TRBJ1-1; D uncertain. The length of the CDR3 is 15 residues. The ends were cut back, 3 bases at V and 1 base at J, with 12 bases in the middle. In germline, CDR1 is MNHNS, CDR2 SASEGT.

This chain links TRBV15 with TRBJ1-2, with D uncertain. The germline V and J ends were trimmed by 0 bases and 8 bases, with 19 bases remaining between them. Germline assignment: CDR1 LNHNV and CDR2 YYDKDF (reference sequence). The CDR3 is 16 residues long. CDR3 in amino acids: CATSRDLIEGSFGYTF. CDR3 sequence (DNA): TGTGCCACCAGCAGAGATTTAATTGAGGGCTCGTTCGGCTACACCTTC.

J is TRBJ1-2 and V is TRBV11-2; unclear D gene. V was cut by 3 bases and J by 3 bases, with 8 bases left in between. The CDR3 length is 13 residues. The germline V gene has CDR1 SGHAT and CDR2 FQNNGV. The CDR3 loop reads CASSLNGDYGYTF. The DNA of the CDR3 is TGTGCCAGCAGCTTGAACGGGGACTATGGCTACACCTTC.

This rearrangement joins TRBV5-8 to TRBJ2-2; TRBD2 aligns across 8 bases. The germline gives CDR1 SGHTS, CDR2 YDEGEE. After removal of 3 bases from V and 4 bases from J, the junction contained 5 bases not matched to a gene. This CDR3 comprises 15 residues. DNA of the CDR3: TGTGCCAGCAGCTACGGGGGGGTGCGCACCGGGGAGCTGTTTTTT. This translates into CASSYGGVRTGELFF.

The genes are TRBV5-1 and TRBJ2-3; perhaps TRBD1 as D (6 bases). This CDR3 is built from 15 residues. The ends were cut back, 4 bases at V and 2 bases at J, with 14 bases in the middle. Germline lookup yields CDR1 SGHRS and CDR2 YFSETQ. This CDR3 reads CASSRTAALTDTQYF. DNA for the CDR3: TGCGCCAGCAGCCGGACAGCAGCCCTCACAGATACGCAGTATTTT. Complete variable domain (other parts from reference TRBV5-1 and TRBJ2-3): KAGVTQTPRYLIKTRGQQVTLSCSPISGHRSVSWYQQTPGQGLQFLFEYFSETQRNKGNFPGRFSGRQFSNSRSEMNVSTLELGDSALYLCASSRTAALTDTQYFGPGTRLTVL.

The chain employs TRBV10-2 and TRBJ1-1, with 7 nucleotides matching TRBD1. The CDR3 has 13 residues. Germline trimming cut 10 bases from V and 5 bases from J; bases unmatched to any gene: 10. The germline gives CDR1 WSHSY, CDR2 SAAADI. The CDR3 loop reads CATLTTGATEAFF. CDR3 in DNA: TGCGCCACCTTAACTACAGGGGCTACTGAAGCTTTCTTT.